The 17 T cell receptor beta chains in this list originate from one sample, sequenced in a study of OX40 agonist ivuxolimab in advanced cancers. Some clones are missing from TCRdb's copy, which holds only in-frame ones; the method was immunoSEQ multiplex PCR. The sample records 52,000 or so clones, over 80% being singletons. The starting material was CD4+ or CD8+ T cells sorted from blood, obtained in a trial of the OX40 agonist ivuxolimab. These receptors all come from an adult with an advanced solid tumor such as melanoma, head and neck, liver or kidney cancer.

The gene calls are TRBV4-3 and TRBJ2-7, with 7 bases aligning to TRBD1. V shed 3 bases, J shed 5 bases, and the junction held 4 bases outside the gene matches. This CDR3 region has 13 residues. In germline, CDR1 is LGHNA, CDR2 YSLEER. The CDR3 reads CASSQTGFHEQYF. CDR3 nucleotide sequence: TGCGCCAGCAGCCAGACAGGGTTCCACGAGCAGTACTTC.

The chain carries TRBV15 and TRBJ2-3, with D perhaps TRBD2 (6 bases). Trimming removed 0 bases from V and 5 bases from J, with 12 bases in between. This CDR3 has 15 residues. Germline V gives CDR1 LNHNV, CDR2 YYDKDF (reference sequence). The CDR3 coding sequence is TGTGCCACCAGCAGAGATATCGGGAGTGGAGATACGCAGTATTTT. The encoded protein is CATSRDIGSGDTQYF.

The CDR3 reads CASSISGDTNEKLFF. CDR3 DNA sequence: TGTGCCAGTAGTATATCGGGGGATACTAATGAAAAACTGTTTTTT. The rearrangement uses TRBV19 and TRBJ1-4; a possible D gene is TRBD1 (5 bases). The germline V and J ends were trimmed by 2 bases and 2 bases, with 9 bases remaining between them. The CDR3 covers 15 residues. Germline V gene lookup returns CDR1 LNHDA and CDR2 SQIVND (reference sequence).

In its sample, this clone was seen once. The chain combines TRBV5-6 with TRBJ1-3; no reliable D call. This CDR3 is 13 amino acids long. CDR1 is SGHDT, CDR2 YYEEEE, per germline. Trimming pared 4 bases from V and 4 bases from J, leaving 9 bases between. The CDR3 spells CASSPDLGNTIYF. DNA for the CDR3: TGTGCCAGCAGCCCGGATCTCGGAAACACCATATATTTT.

J is TRBJ2-7 and V is TRBV29-1, with a possible D match to TRBD1 (6 bases). V lost 2 bases and J 1 base, leaving 9 bases between the germline ends. CDR3 length: 13 amino acids. Germline lookup yields CDR1 SQVTM and CDR2 ANQGSEA. The CDR3 is CSVETDRSYEQYF. The CDR3 DNA reads TGCAGCGTTGAAACAGACAGGTCCTACGAGCAGTACTTC.

The J gene is TRBJ2-5, the V gene TRBV7-9; 8 nucleotides agree with TRBD1. V was pared by 10 bases and J by 2 bases, with 3 bases of the junction left unmatched. From germline, CDR1 is SEHNR and CDR2 FQNEAQ (reference sequence). The CDR3 covers 12 residues. The CDR3 bases are TGTGCCATTGGGACAGGACAAGAGACCCAGTACTTC. It encodes CAIGTGQETQYF.

The rearrangement joins TRBV30 to TRBJ1-5; 8 nucleotides line up with TRBD1. CDR1 GTSNPN and CDR2 SVGIG come from the germline V gene (reference sequence). V was clipped by 2 bases and J by 5 bases; unmatched bases: 2. This CDR3 region has 13 residues. The CDR3 here is CAWSTGGDQPQHF. The CDR3 DNA reads TGTGCCTGGAGTACAGGGGGGGATCAGCCCCAGCATTTT.

CDR3 DNA: TGTGCCAGCAGCTCCCTAGCGGCAAACTCCTACGAGCAGTACTTC. Its protein is CASSSLAANSYEQYF. This chain uses TRBV11-2 with TRBJ2-7, with 7 bases that match TRBD2. Germline loops: CDR1 SGHAT, CDR2 FQNNGV. V trimming: 4 bases; J trimming: 0 bases; junction bases outside the gene matches: 6. The CDR3 consists of 15 residues.

The CDR3 DNA reads TGTGCCAGCCGACAGGGGGCAAGCAATGAGCAGTTCTTC. The encoded protein is CASRQGASNEQFF. The rearrangement joins TRBV6-5 to TRBJ2-1, with TRBD1 matching over 10 bases. CDR1 is MNHEY and CDR2 is SVGAGI in the germline V gene. The CDR3 is 13 amino acids. J lost 6 bases, V lost 8 bases, and 4 bases had no gene match.

This chain links TRBV30 with TRBJ1-1; 7 nucleotides agree with TRBD1. This CDR3 spans 12 amino acids. The V gene end was trimmed by 7 bases and the J gene end by 9 bases; junction bases not matched to a gene: 11. The V gene's germline CDR1 is GTSNPN and CDR2 SVGIG (reference sequence). The CDR3 coding sequence is TGTGCCTCCCACAGGGGCGACATAAAAGCTTTCTTT. It yields the protein CASHRGDIKAFF. Full variable domain (missing parts from reference TRBV30 and TRBJ1-1): SQTIHQWPATLVQPVGSPLSLECTVEGTSNPNLYWYRQAAGRGLQLLFYSVGIGQISSEVPQNLSASRPQDRQFILSSKKLLLSDSGFYLCASHRGDIKAFFGQGTRLTVV.

The chain employs TRBV2 and TRBJ2-2; D gene unclear. V dropped 2 bases and J dropped 1 base, with 5 bases sitting between them. The germline V gene encodes CDR1 SNHLY and CDR2 FYNNEI. This CDR3 has 14 amino acids. CDR3 DNA sequence: TGTGCCAGCAGTGAAAGTCGGAACACCGGGGAGCTGTTTTTT. The encoded protein is CASSESRNTGELFF.

The rearrangement uses TRBV30 and TRBJ2-4, with a weak D call TRBD1 (5 bases). Per germline, CDR1 GTSNPN and CDR2 SVGIG (reference sequence). The V and J ends lost 3 bases and 13 bases respectively, with 16 bases between them. This CDR3 comprises 12 residues. Here the CDR3 DNA reads TGTGCCTGGAGAATGGGGTGGGGCGAACAGTACTTC. Its translation: CAWRMGWGEQYF. Full variable domain (rest looked up from reference TRBV30 and TRBJ2-4): SQTIHQWPATLVQPVGSPLSLECTVEGTSNPNLYWYRQAAGRGLQLLFYSVGIGQISSEVPQNLSASRPQDRQFILSSKKLLLSDSGFYLCAWRMGWGEQYFGAGTRLSVL.

The sample holds one count of this clone. The V gene is TRBV4-1, the J gene TRBJ1-6; TRBD1 agrees at 7 bases. The CDR3 is made up of 15 amino acids. With 5 bases clipped from V and 5 bases from J, the junction kept 6 bases outside the gene matches. Per the germline V gene, CDR1 is MGHRA and CDR2 is YSYEKL. As DNA, the CDR3 is TGCGCCAGCAGCTTCCGGGACAGAGATAATTCACCCCTCCACTTT. Protein: CASSFRDRDNSPLHF.

This clone was observed a handful of times. This chain uses TRBV7-3 with TRBJ2-2; the D gene could be TRBD1 or TRBD2 (6 bases each). CDR1 is SGHTA and CDR2 is FQGTGA in the germline V gene. The V end was cut by 1 base, the J end by 4 bases, with 19 bases between. The CDR3 sequence is 18 residues long. CDR3: CASSLRVPGADVTGELFF. Written as DNA, the CDR3 is TGTGCCAGCAGCTTAAGGGTACCGGGGGCGGACGTCACCGGGGAGCTGTTTTTT.

The table lists this clone with a count of one. The chain joins TRBV9 to TRBJ2-7, with D tentatively TRBD1 or TRBD2 (5 bases each). In germline, CDR1 is SGDLS, CDR2 YYNGEE. The CDR3 consists of 15 residues. V lost 1 base, J lost 0 bases, and 11 bases lay in between. The DNA for the CDR3 is TGTGCCAGCAGCGTACTGTCGGGGCCCTCCTACGAGCAGTACTTC. Amino acids: CASSVLSGPSYEQYF.

This clone was seen only once. The chain has TRBV11-3 and TRBJ1-2; the match to TRBD1 covers 7 bases. This CDR3 comprises 17 residues. V gave up 1 base and J gave up 0 bases; unmatched junction bases: 8. Germline values: CDR1 SGHNT, CDR2 YENEEA. DNA for the CDR3: TGTGCCAGCAGCTTAGCGTATGGACAGGCCACTAACTATGGCTACACCTTC. The encoded protein is CASSLAYGQATNYGYTF.

A single count supports this clone. The chain employs TRBV15 and TRBJ2-2; tentatively, D is TRBD2 (5 bases). V gave up 0 bases and J gave up 2 bases, with 10 bases separating them. The CDR3 covers 16 residues. Germline loops: CDR1 LNHNV, CDR2 YYDKDF (reference sequence). For the CDR3, the DNA is TGTGCCACCAGCAGAGATTTAGGGAGCAACACCGGGGAGCTGTTTTTT. Amino acid sequence: CATSRDLGSNTGELFF. Based on the CDR3 plus reference TRBV15 and TRBJ2-2, the full variable domain is DAMVIQNPRYQVTQFGKPVTLSCSQTLNHNVMYWYQQKSSQAPKLLFHYYDKDFNNEADTPDNFQSRRPNTSFCFLDIRSPGLGDTAMYLCATSRDLGSNTGELFFGEGSRLTVL.